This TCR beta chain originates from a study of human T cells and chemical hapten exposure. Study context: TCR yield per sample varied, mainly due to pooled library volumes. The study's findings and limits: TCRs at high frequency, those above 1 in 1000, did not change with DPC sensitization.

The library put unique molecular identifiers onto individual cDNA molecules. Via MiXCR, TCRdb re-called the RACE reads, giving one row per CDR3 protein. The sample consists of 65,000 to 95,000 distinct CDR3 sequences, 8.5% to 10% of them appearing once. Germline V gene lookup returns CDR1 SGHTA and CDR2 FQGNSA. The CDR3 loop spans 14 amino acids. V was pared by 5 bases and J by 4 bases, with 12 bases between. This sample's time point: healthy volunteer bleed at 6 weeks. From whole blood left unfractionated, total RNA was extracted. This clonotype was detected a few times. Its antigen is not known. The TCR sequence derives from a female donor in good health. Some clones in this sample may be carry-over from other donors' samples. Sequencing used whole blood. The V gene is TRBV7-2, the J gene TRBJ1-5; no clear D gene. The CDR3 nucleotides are TGTGCCAGCAGCGCCGCCGGAGTGAATCAGCCCCAGCATTTT. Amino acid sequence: CASSAAGVNQPQHF.